This is a list of T cell receptor beta chains from one sample in a study of blood T cell repertoires in COVID-19. TCRdb's table, derived via immunoSEQ multiplex PCR, lists solely in-frame clones and lacks some. The sample shows a few hundred thousand clones, about four fifths of them seen only once. Sequencing was performed on PBMCs or T cells enriched from blood (not recorded which). Source of these receptors: a woman in her forties or fifties who had recovered from COVID-19. Each CDR3 is given with its conserved first and last residue. D genes are given only for firm matches. Part of the rows lack a size; the others show once, few, many or a class for expanded clones.

clone_size,j_call,v_call,d_call,cdr3_nt,cdr3_aa
-,TRBJ1-5,TRBV19,-,TGTGCCAGTAGTAGCCTCCGGGGGCAGCCCCAGCATTTT,CASSSLRGQPQHF
-,TRBJ1-2,TRBV7-2,-,TGTGCCAGCAGCCCACCCCGGGGGGGTGGTAACTATGGCTACACCTTC,CASSPPRGGGNYGYTF
-,TRBJ2-1,TRBV4-1,TRBD2,TGCGCCAGCAGCCACCACGGCGGGGGGGCGGGCGAGCAGTTCTTC,CASSHHGGGAGEQFF
-,TRBJ1-2,TRBV29-1,-,TGCAGCGTATTACAGGAAAACTATGGCTACACCTTC,CSVLQENYGYTF
-,TRBJ2-1,TRBV9,TRBD1,TGTGCCAGCAGCGGCGAGGGACAGAGGCTCCTCAATGAGCAGTTCTTC,CASSGEGQRLLNEQFF
-,TRBJ1-1,TRBV7-3,-,TGTGCCAGCAGCTCCGCGTCCGGGTTGAACACTGAAGCTTTCTTT,CASSSASGLNTEAFF
once,TRBJ1-1,TRBV7-3,TRBD1,TGTGCCAGCAGCCCCCAGATCGGGACAGGGGGCACTGAAGCTTTCTTT,CASSPQIGTGGTEAFF
-,TRBJ1-5,TRBV5-1,-,TGCGCCAGCAGCTTGGTGGCAGGGAGCAATCAGCCCCAGCATTTT,CASSLVAGSNQPQHF
-,TRBJ1-1,TRBV30,TRBD1,TGTGCCTGGAGACTAGACAGGGATGCTTTCTTT,CAWRLDRDAFF
-,TRBJ2-6,TRBV19,TRBD1,TGTGCCAGTAGGCCAACAGGGGAGCCTGGGGCCAACGTCCTGACTTTC,CASRPTGEPGANVLTF
-,TRBJ1-1,TRBV30,-,TGTGCCTGGAGTCTGGCCGGGGACACTGAAGCTTTCTTT,CAWSLAGDTEAFF
-,TRBJ1-4,TRBV28,-,TGTGCCAGCAACGTGGCACAGGGAAATGAAAAACTGTTTTTT,CASNVAQGNEKLFF
-,TRBJ1-1,TRBV7-9,TRBD1,TGTGCCAGCAGCTCCGGACAGGGGAGAAGGGCCACTGAAGCTTTCTTT,CASSSGQGRRATEAFF
-,TRBJ1-6,TRBV7-8,-,TGTGCCAGCAGCTCCCCGTCGGGGGGGAACTCCTATAATTCACCCCTCCACTTT,CASSSPSGGNSYNSPLHF
once,TRBJ1-4,TRBV10-3,-,TGTGCCATCAGTGAGTCTAGGCAGGGCAATGAAAAACTGTTTTTT,CAISESRQGNEKLFF
once,TRBJ2-3,TRBV6-5,-,TGTGCCAGCCGGGATCTTAGCACAGATACGCAGTATTTT,CASRDLSTDTQYF
-,TRBJ1-5,TRBV7-8,-,TGTGCCAGCAGCTTTCCAGGGAACAATCAGCCCCAGCATTTT,CASSFPGNNQPQHF
-,TRBJ1-4,TRBV28,-,TGTGCCAGCAGCCTCTTGGTCGGGGGTAATGAAAAACTGTTTTTT,CASSLLVGGNEKLFF
few,TRBJ1-3,TRBV30,-,TGTGCCTGGGCCCCGGCCCCGGCGACTCGTGGAAACACCATATATTTT,CAWAPAPATRGNTIYF
-,TRBJ2-7,TRBV27,TRBD1,TGTGCCAGCAGTTCCCCGACAGGGGCAAACTACGAGCAGTACTTC,CASSSPTGANYEQYF
-,TRBJ1-2,TRBV19,TRBD1,TGTGCCAGTAGGAACCCACAGGGGGGTAGTGGCTACACCTTC,CASRNPQGGSGYTF
-,TRBJ2-6,TRBV11-2,TRBD1,TGTGCCAGCAGCCAGGGGACAGGGTCCTACTCTGGGGCCAACGTCCTGACTTTC,CASSQGTGSYSGANVLTF
-,TRBJ1-2,TRBV9,TRBD1,TGTGCCAGCAGCGTAGACAGGGGAAACTATGGCTACACCTTC,CASSVDRGNYGYTF
-,TRBJ1-3,TRBV30,-,TGTGCCTGGAGTGTGGGCGGGTATTCTGGAAACACCATATATTTT,CAWSVGGYSGNTIYF
-,TRBJ2-2,TRBV6-5,-,TGTGCCAGCAGCTCTCGGGGAGGGGAGCTGTTTTTT,CASSSRGGELFF
-,TRBJ1-1,TRBV19,-,TGTGCCAGCGCCGAGCGCACTGAAGCTTTCTTT,CASAERTEAFF
-,TRBJ2-1,TRBV3-1/TRBV3-2,-,TGTGCCAGCAGCCAGGTCGGACTAAGGCTTATGTTCTTC,CASSQVGLRLMFF
-,TRBJ2-3,TRBV5-4,TRBD1,TGTGCCAGCAGCCAAAAACAGGGGCCGGGGACAGATACGCAGTATTTT,CASSQKQGPGTDTQYF
-,TRBJ2-7,TRBV5-1,TRBD2,TGCGCCAGCAGCCCGGGCCAACTAGCGGGGACCTACGAGCAGTACTTC,CASSPGQLAGTYEQYF
few,TRBJ1-1,TRBV19,-,TGTGCCAGTAGTAAGACAGGAGGTACCACTGAAGCTTTCTTT,CASSKTGGTTEAFF
-,TRBJ1-2,TRBV27,-,TGTGCCTTTTCGGTTCGGAGCTATGGCTACACCTTC,CAFSVRSYGYTF